Following are 8 T cell receptor beta chains from one sample sequenced in a study of OX40 agonist ivuxolimab in advanced cancers. Clones were sequenced by immunoSEQ multiplex PCR, and TCRdb holds only the in-frame ones, with some missing. The table includes 71,000 or so clones, about 85% detected once. Here the sequenced sample was CD4+ or CD8+ T cells sorted from blood, taken in a trial of the OX40 agonist ivuxolimab. The receptor source for this set is an adult with an advanced solid tumor such as melanoma, head and neck, liver or kidney cancer.

The chain couples TRBV28 to TRBJ1-2, with a tentative D call TRBD1 (5 bases). Germline values: CDR1 MDHEN, CDR2 SYDVKM. This CDR3 is built from 10 residues. The ends were cut back, 4 bases at V and 8 bases at J, with 5 bases in the middle. CDR3 sequence: CASSYRGYTF. CDR3 in DNA: TGTGCCAGCAGTTACAGGGGCTACACCTTC.

This chain uses TRBV7-9 with TRBJ1-1, with D perhaps TRBD1 (6 bases). The CDR3 has 16 amino acids. Germline loops: CDR1 SEHNR, CDR2 FQNEAQ (reference sequence). Trimming left V 5 bases short and J 1 base short, with 17 bases between. For the CDR3, the DNA is TGTGCCAGCAGCCTTTCGAGGGGACACAAGAACACTGAAGCTTTCTTT. This gives the protein CASSLSRGHKNTEAFF.

The J gene is TRBJ2-3, the V gene TRBV7-9; D not resolved. Germline V gene data show CDR1 as SEHNR and CDR2 as FQNEAQ (reference sequence). V lost 3 bases to trimming and J lost 10 bases, with 11 bases between them. The CDR3 consists of 12 residues. The CDR3 nucleotides are TGTGCCAGCAGCTTTGTTTTCTTCGCGCAGTATTTT. Its protein product is CASSFVFFAQYF.

The chain employs TRBV6-1 and TRBJ1-5; D is unclear. The germline V gene encodes CDR1 MNHNS and CDR2 SASEGT. The CDR3 totals 16 residues. Trimming removed 0 bases at V and 3 bases at J, with 12 bases between. CDR3 in amino acids: CASSEALGMYNQPQHF. The CDR3 DNA sequence: TGTGCCAGCAGTGAAGCCTTAGGGATGTACAATCAGCCCCAGCATTTT.

The J gene is TRBJ2-1, the V gene TRBV7-3, with TRBD2 as a possible D gene (6 bases). Germline loops: CDR1 SGHTA, CDR2 FQGTGA. Trimming took 5 bases from V and 0 from J, leaving 11 bases between them. This CDR3 is built from 15 residues. CDR3: CASSITGVSYNEQFF. CDR3 nucleotides: TGTGCCAGCAGCATCACGGGAGTCTCCTACAATGAGCAGTTCTTC.

V and J are TRBV9 and TRBJ2-7; 7 bases match TRBD2. J lost 6 bases, V lost 2 bases, and 5 bases had no gene match. The CDR3 totals 13 residues. CDR1 is SGDLS and CDR2 is YYNGEE in the germline V gene. This CDR3 is CASSVLREGEQYF. CDR3 DNA sequence: TGTGCCAGCAGCGTTTTGAGGGAGGGCGAGCAGTACTTC.

This clone has just one count. The rearrangement links TRBV10-1 to TRBJ2-5; D is possibly TRBD1 or TRBD2 (5 bases each). The V and J ends lost 6 bases and 4 bases respectively, with 6 bases between them. Germline loops: CDR1 WNHNN, CDR2 SYGVQD (reference sequence). The CDR3 covers 11 residues. The DNA for the CDR3 is TGCGCCAGCAGGGGACGAGAGACCCAGTACTTC. Translating it yields CASRGRETQYF.

The chain uses TRBV14 and TRBJ1-2; D is unclear. This CDR3 is 13 amino acids long. Trimming pared 1 base from V and 7 bases from J, leaving 10 bases between. CDR1 SGHDN and CDR2 FVKESK come from the germline V gene. This chain's CDR3 is CASSQVTGGGYTF. The CDR3 DNA sequence: TGTGCCAGCAGCCAAGTCACGGGAGGTGGCTACACCTTC.